Each of the 2 T cell receptor beta chains below was sequenced from the same sample in a study of OX40 agonist ivuxolimab in advanced cancers. Profiled with immunoSEQ multiplex PCR; TCRdb holds only in-frame clones, not every one. This repertoire shows 50,000 or so clones, approximately 89% found once; its top ten account for more than 5%. The material sequenced was CD4+ or CD8+ T cells sorted from blood, taken in a trial of the OX40 agonist ivuxolimab. These receptors came from an adult with an advanced solid tumor such as melanoma, head and neck, liver or kidney cancer.

This clone was recorded once. The chain joins TRBV5-1 to TRBJ1-1, with 8 bases matching TRBD1. Germline-derived CDR1 and CDR2 are SGHRS and YFSETQ. This CDR3 is built from 14 residues. The ends lost 3 bases at V and 1 base at J; junction bases unmatched: 2. The CDR3 reads CASSSGQGNTEAFF. In DNA form, the CDR3 reads TGCGCCAGCAGCTCCGGACAGGGGAACACTGAAGCTTTCTTT.

This chain connects TRBV13 to TRBJ1-1; maybe TRBD1 (5 bases). This CDR3 is 15 amino acids long. V lost 5 bases and J 0 bases, leaving 13 bases between the germline ends. The germline V gene encodes CDR1 PRHDT and CDR2 FYEKMQ (reference sequence). The CDR3 spells CASSPTGAVNTEAFF. CDR3 in DNA: TGTGCCAGCAGCCCTACCGGGGCAGTGAACACTGAAGCTTTCTTT.